The 24 T cell receptor beta chains in this list originate from one sample, sequenced in a study of OX40 agonist ivuxolimab in advanced cancers. Data came from immunoSEQ multiplex PCR; TCRdb stores just in-frame clones and leaves some out. The data show fewer than 70,000 clones, roughly 89% seen once. Sequenced here: CD4+ or CD8+ T cells sorted from blood, sampled in a trial of the OX40 agonist ivuxolimab. The receptors here all came from an adult with an advanced solid tumor such as melanoma, head and neck, liver or kidney cancer.

The chain carries TRBV28 and TRBJ1-1; D gene uncertain. Germline lookup yields CDR1 MDHEN and CDR2 SYDVKM. V gave up 1 base and J gave up 4 bases, with 13 bases separating them. The CDR3 loop spans 15 amino acids. The DNA for the CDR3 is TGTGCCAGCAGTTTATTGAGCCTCGCAGGCACTGAAGCTTTCTTT. Its translation is CASSLLSLAGTEAFF. Variable domain in full (rest from reference TRBV28 and TRBJ1-1): DVKVTQSSRYLVKRTGEKVFLECVQDMDHENMFWYRQDPGLGLRLIYFSYDVKMKEKGDIPEGYSVSREKKERFSLILESASTNQTSMYLCASSLLSLAGTEAFFGQGTRLTVV.

The chain employs TRBV18 and TRBJ2-2; either TRBD1 or TRBD2 may fit D (5 bases each). Per germline, CDR1 KGHSH and CDR2 LQKENI. Trimming left V 2 bases short and J 5 bases short, with 12 bases between. CDR3 length: 15 amino acids. CDR3 in amino acids: CASSPGTVGTGELFF. The CDR3 DNA reads as TGTGCCAGCTCACCAGGGACGGTTGGGACCGGGGAGCTGTTTTTT. The full variable domain, completed using reference TRBV18 and TRBJ2-2, is NAGVMQNPRHLVRRRGQEARLRCSPMKGHSHVYWYRQLPEEGLKFMVYLQKENIIDESGMPKERFSAEFPKEGPSILRIQQVVRGDSAAYFCASSPGTVGTGELFFGEGSRLTVL.

V is TRBV5-8 and J is TRBJ2-5, with 8 bases fitting TRBD1. The V gene end was trimmed by 1 base and the J gene end by 5 bases; junction bases not matched to a gene: 10. The CDR3 sequence is 16 residues long. In germline, CDR1 is SGHTS, CDR2 YDEGEE. CDR3 nucleotide sequence: TGTGCCAGCAGCTTGTATCGGTCAGGGGGCCCGGAGACCCAGTACTTC. This sequence encodes CASSLYRSGGPETQYF.

This chain links TRBV7-2 with TRBJ2-7; TRBD1 matches at 7 bases. The CDR3 spans 15 residues. CDR1 SGHTA and CDR2 FQGNSA come from the germline V gene. V lost 5 bases, J lost 3 bases, and 10 bases stayed unmatched. Here the CDR3 reads CASSPSRTGLYEQYF. DNA for the CDR3: TGTGCCAGCAGCCCCAGTAGGACAGGCCTCTACGAGCAGTACTTC.

This clone was seen a handful of times. This chain uses TRBV11-3 with TRBJ2-2; D is unclear. Trimming pared 3 bases from V and 3 bases from J, leaving 2 bases between. Per the germline V gene, CDR1 is SGHNT and CDR2 is YENEEA. The CDR3 is 12 residues long. The CDR3, as DNA: TGTGCCAGCAGCTTTGACACCGGGGAGCTGTTTTTT. Residues: CASSFDTGELFF.

This chain joins TRBV10-3 and TRBJ1-5; no firm D call. Germline lookup yields CDR1 ENHRY and CDR2 SYGVKD. V gave up 6 bases and J gave up 4 bases, with 10 bases separating them. There are 13 residues in the CDR3. CDR3 in DNA: TGTGCCATCAGCAGGACGGAGAATCAGCCCCAGCATTTT. It is translated as CAISRTENQPQHF.

The genes are TRBV15 and TRBJ2-7; D gene unclear. Germline CDR1 reads LNHNV; CDR2 reads YYDKDF (reference sequence). The CDR3 loop spans 13 amino acids. V was cut by 1 base and J by 4 bases, with 8 bases left in between. DNA of the CDR3: TGTGCCACCAGCAGAGGGATAGCTTACGAGCAGTACTTC. This sequence encodes CATSRGIAYEQYF.

Comments on this clone: Compared with germline, one end of the junction differs, possibly owing to a read error. This chain connects TRBV20-1 to TRBJ2-4; possibly TRBD2 for D (5 bases). Per germline, CDR1 DFQATT and CDR2 SNEGSKA (reference sequence). The CDR3 is 10 amino acids. CDR3 residues: CSARAPGRHF. For the CDR3, the DNA is TGCAGTGCTAGGGCCCCGGGGAGACACTTC.

The CDR3 is CASSRGSSGEGETQYF. CDR3 nucleotides: TGCGCCAGCAGCCGCGGGAGTAGCGGAGAGGGTGAGACCCAGTACTTC. The chain employs TRBV5-1 and TRBJ2-5, with 7 positions matching TRBD2. Germline CDR1 reads SGHRS; CDR2 reads YFSETQ. The CDR3 has 16 residues. V was clipped by 4 bases and J by 5 bases; unmatched bases: 14.

The rearrangement uses TRBV28 and TRBJ2-3, with D uncertain. Per germline, CDR1 MDHEN and CDR2 SYDVKM. Trimming cost V 3 bases and J 2 bases, with 3 bases left between them. This CDR3 comprises 12 residues. The DNA of the CDR3 is TGTGCCAGCAGTTTCCTCACAGATACGCAGTATTTT. This sequence encodes CASSFLTDTQYF.

The chain is built from TRBV25-1 and TRBJ2-7; TRBD2 aligns across 8 bases. The germline V gene has CDR1 MGHDK and CDR2 SYGVNS. The CDR3 has 15 amino acids. DNA of the CDR3: TGTGCTTCGCGGGGGGCTGGGCTTAACGCGATGGAGCAGTACTTC. This codes for CASRGAGLNAMEQYF.

The chain is built from TRBV5-4 and TRBJ2-3, with 8 nucleotides matching TRBD1. The CDR3 extends over 14 amino acids. CDR1 and CDR2 (germline): SGHNT, YYREEE (reference sequence). V lost 4 bases, J lost 2 bases, and 3 bases stayed unmatched. The CDR3, as DNA: TGTGCCAGCAGCCGACAGGGGTACACAGATACGCAGTATTTT. Translating gives CASSRQGYTDTQYF.

This clone has only a few counts. The V gene is TRBV7-9, the J gene TRBJ2-1, with a possible D match to TRBD1 (6 bases). Trimming took 3 bases from V and 10 from J, leaving 13 bases between them. The CDR3 has 13 residues. CDR1 and CDR2 (germline): SEHNR, FQNEAQ (reference sequence). The CDR3 sequence: CASSLSVGTEQFF. The CDR3 bases are TGTGCCAGCAGCTTGAGTGTTGGGACAGAGCAGTTCTTC.

This clone was observed a handful of times. The chain has TRBV19 and TRBJ2-7; tentative D call: TRBD1 (6 bases). Germline lookup yields CDR1 LNHDA and CDR2 SQIVND (reference sequence). The CDR3 spans 14 residues. The V and J ends lost 5 bases and 3 bases respectively, with 14 bases between them. The CDR3 loop is CASSDRFGIYEQYF. For the CDR3, the DNA is TGTGCCAGTAGTGACAGGTTTGGAATCTACGAGCAGTACTTC. Filled out from reference TRBV19 and TRBJ2-7, the complete variable domain reads DGGITQSPKYLFRKEGQNVTLSCEQNLNHDAMYWYRQDPGQGLRLIYYSQIVNDFQKGDIAEGYSVSREKKESFPLTVTSAQKNPTAFYLCASSDRFGIYEQYFGPGTRLTVT.

This clone was detected only a few times. The chain employs TRBV29-1 and TRBJ2-7; 11 nucleotides agree with TRBD2. From germline, CDR1 is SQVTM and CDR2 ANQGSEA. CDR3 length: 14 residues. J gave up 0 bases and V 6 bases, and 4 bases lay outside the gene matches. CDR3 DNA sequence: TGCAGCGTAAAAACTAGCGGGAGCTCCTACGAGCAGTACTTC. Its translation: CSVKTSGSSYEQYF.

As for this clone: At one boundary the junction diverges from the germline segment, which might be a read error. The V gene is TRBV20-1, the J gene TRBJ2-5; D not resolved. CDR1 and CDR2 (germline): DFQATT, SNEGSKA (reference sequence). This CDR3 has 10 amino acids. CDR3 amino acids: CSARGSSQYF. The DNA for the CDR3 is TGCAGTGCCAGAGGTTCATCCCAGTACTTC.

Note on this clone: The sample carries other DNA sequences with the same CDR3. V and J are TRBV5-1 and TRBJ2-5; 7 nucleotides line up with TRBD2. V lost 5 bases, J lost 5 bases, and 6 bases stayed unmatched. CDR3 length: 13 residues. Germline-derived CDR1 and CDR2 are SGHRS and YFSETQ. In DNA, the CDR3 is TGCGCCAGCAGTCCCATCGGGGGGGAGACCCAGTACTTC. It yields the protein CASSPIGGETQYF.

The rearrangement uses TRBV28 and TRBJ2-5; 10 nucleotides line up with TRBD2. The CDR3 runs to 16 residues. Germline V lookup: CDR1 MDHEN, CDR2 SYDVKM. J lost 3 bases, V lost 4 bases, and 8 bases had no gene match. The CDR3 bases are TGTGCCAGCAGTTCCGCTACTAGCGGGGCCAAAGAGACCCAGTACTTC. It yields the protein CASSSATSGAKETQYF.

This chain uses TRBV11-2 with TRBJ1-6; D remains ambiguous. The CDR3 is made up of 12 amino acids. Between the trimmed V and J ends, which lost 5 bases and 10 bases, there was a span of 9 bases. Germline V lookup: CDR1 SGHAT, CDR2 FQNNGV. Written as DNA, the CDR3 is TGTGCCAGCAGCCCCCCAAGGTCACCCCTCCACTTT. This encodes CASSPPRSPLHF.

J is TRBJ1-5 and V is TRBV30, with 7 bases identical to TRBD1. Germline V gene data show CDR1 as GTSNPN and CDR2 as SVGIG (reference sequence). This CDR3 has 15 residues. After removal of 2 bases from V and 2 bases from J, the junction contained 6 bases not matched to a gene. The CDR3 is CAWSQGGGGNQPQHF. CDR3 DNA sequence: TGTGCCTGGAGTCAAGGGGGCGGGGGCAATCAGCCCCAGCATTTT. The whole variable domain, filled in from reference TRBV30 and TRBJ1-5, reads SQTIHQWPATLVQPVGSPLSLECTVEGTSNPNLYWYRQAAGRGLQLLFYSVGIGQISSEVPQNLSASRPQDRQFILSSKKLLLSDSGFYLCAWSQGGGGNQPQHFGDGTRLSIL.

Comment on this clone: The conserved closing phenylalanine or tryptophan is absent in this CDR3, likely reflecting a read error. This sequence joins TRBV5-1 and TRBJ2-7; D uncertain. The CDR3 is made up of 13 amino acids. Germline V gene lookup returns CDR1 SGHRS and CDR2 YFSETQ. V shed 0 bases and J shed 5 bases, with 9 bases lying between them. CDR3 loop: CASSLGQSNEQYL. The CDR3 nucleotides read TGCGCCAGCAGCTTGGGTCAGAGTAACGAGCAGTACCTC.

The chain links TRBV5-4 to TRBJ2-3; a weak D match, TRBD2 (5 bases). Germline V gene sequence: CDR1 SGHNT, CDR2 YYREEE (reference sequence). This CDR3 region has 15 residues. Trimming took off 2 bases at V and 2 bases at J, with 12 bases between the two ends. For the CDR3, the DNA is TGTGCCAGCAGCTTACCAGCGGAACACACAGATACGCAGTATTTT. This sequence encodes CASSLPAEHTDTQYF.

This clone turned up a few times. CDR3 nucleotides: TGTGCCAGCAGCTCCTTAGATCTGGACAGGTATACTGAAGCTTTCTTT. This gives the protein CASSSLDLDRYTEAFF. The chain joins TRBV7-9 to TRBJ1-1; 7 bases are shared with TRBD1. This CDR3 comprises 16 residues. Germline trimming cut 4 bases from V and 5 bases from J; bases unmatched to any gene: 13. CDR1 and CDR2 (germline): SEHNR, FQNEAQ (reference sequence).

This clone was seen a single time. The chain has TRBV9 and TRBJ1-4; no clear D. The CDR3 runs 16 residues. Trimming cost V 2 bases and J 3 bases, with 14 bases left between them. The germline V gene has CDR1 SGDLS and CDR2 YYNGEE. The CDR3 nucleotides read TGTGCCAGCAGCGTTGGGATTGAACGAGCTAATGAAAAACTGTTTTTT. The encoded protein is CASSVGIERANEKLFF. The complete variable domain, with remaining parts taken from reference TRBV9 and TRBJ1-4, reads DSGVTQTPKHLITATGQRVTLRCSPRSGDLSVYWYQQSLDQGLQFLIQYYNGEERAKGNILERFSAQQFPDLHSELNLSSLELGDSALYFCASSVGIERANEKLFFGSGTQLSVL.